A selection of T cell receptor beta chains follows, all from one sample in a study of blood T cells in healthy people across ages. MiXCR, run by TCRdb on the 5' RACE reads, gives a single entry per CDR3 protein. The top ten clones hold 20% to 25% of a sample with 700,000 to 800,000 distinct CDR3 sequences, about 42% of them seen once. Sequencing was carried out using blood. The receptors were sampled from a woman in her sixties in good health. The conserved cysteine and the conserved F or W are not part of the CDR3 here.

len | j_gene | v_gene | CDR3aa
14 | TRBJ2-7 | TRBV27 | ASSFSPAGNHYEQY
13 | TRBJ2-1 | TRBV18 | ASSPKSGPYNEQF
15 | TRBJ2-7 | TRBV7-9 | ASSFDAGQHPTYEQY
14 | TRBJ1-1 | TRBV14 | ASSLGGTGESTEAF
14 | TRBJ2-5 | TRBV7-2 | ASSLGGTNDAETQY
11 | TRBJ2-5 | TRBV9 | ASSVSPRETQY
11 | TRBJ1-5 | TRBV20-1 | SASQGGRQPQH
14 | TRBJ1-6 | TRBV20-1 | SASTEPLSYNSPLH
12 | TRBJ2-5 | TRBV29-1 | SVGDRTDQETQY
9 | TRBJ2-3 | TRBV20-1 | SATYSETQY
12 | TRBJ1-2 | TRBV4-3 | ASSQDRGVQGYT
13 | TRBJ1-4 | TRBV20-1 | SARSQGIFSEKLF
11 | TRBJ2-7 | TRBV12-3/TRBV12-4 | ASSSGTGGEQY
12 | TRBJ2-3 | TRBV10-3 | AISDDREADTQY
12 | TRBJ1-2 | TRBV12-3/TRBV12-4 | ASSLQQGAEGYT
12 | TRBJ2-3 | TRBV7-3 | ASSLNGATDTQY
11 | TRBJ2-3 | TRBV7-2 | ASSLSEWDTQY
13 | TRBJ1-2 | TRBV7-8 | ASSLRPTANYGYT
10 | TRBJ2-3 | TRBV2 | ASQDSPDTQY
10 | TRBJ1-5 | TRBV12-3/TRBV12-4 | ASSFWDQPQH